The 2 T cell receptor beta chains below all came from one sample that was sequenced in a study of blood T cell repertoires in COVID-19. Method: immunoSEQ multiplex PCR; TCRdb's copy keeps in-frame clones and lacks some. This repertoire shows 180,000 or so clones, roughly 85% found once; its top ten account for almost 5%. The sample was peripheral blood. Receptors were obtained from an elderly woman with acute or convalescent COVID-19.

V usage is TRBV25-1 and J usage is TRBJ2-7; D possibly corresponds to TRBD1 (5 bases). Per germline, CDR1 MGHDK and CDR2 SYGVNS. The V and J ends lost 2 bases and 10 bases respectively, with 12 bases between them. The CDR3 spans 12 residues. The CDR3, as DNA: TGTGCCAGCAGTGAACCTACAGGATATCAGTACTTC. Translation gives CASSEPTGYQYF.

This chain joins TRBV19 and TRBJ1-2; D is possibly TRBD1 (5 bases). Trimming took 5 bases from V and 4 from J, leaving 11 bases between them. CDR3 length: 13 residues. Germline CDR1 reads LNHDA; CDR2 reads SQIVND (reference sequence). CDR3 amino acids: CASSPRGFYGYTF. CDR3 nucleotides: TGTGCCAGTAGTCCAAGGGGATTCTATGGCTACACCTTC.